This passage covers 32 T cell receptor beta chains from one sample sequenced in a study of T cells after yellow fever vaccination. TCRdb fed the 5' RACE reads into MiXCR, producing one record per CDR3 protein. The table lists around 310,000 distinct CDR3 sequences, 3.5% to 4.5% of them singletons. Sequenced here: PBMCs, sampled 15 days after the yellow fever booster vaccination. Receptor source: a man between 18 and 35 years old who received the YFV17D yellow fever vaccine.

This clonotype was detected many times. The chain links TRBV10-2 to TRBJ2-1; 8 bases align to TRBD2. Germline V gene lookup returns CDR1 WSHSY and CDR2 SAAADI. V shed 6 bases, J shed 10 bases, and the junction held 8 bases outside the gene matches. This CDR3 has 13 residues. The CDR3 loop reads CASSLSGVGEQFF. CDR3 DNA sequence: TGCGCCAGCAGCCTTAGCGGGGTCGGAGAGCAGTTCTTC.

This clonotype was seen ten or more times. The CDR3 sequence is CASSRGLGLDYGYTF. CDR3 nucleotide sequence: TGTGCCAGCAGCCGTGGGCTGGGCCTGGACTATGGCTACACCTTC. This chain joins TRBV27 and TRBJ1-2; D not resolved. V lost 6 bases, J lost 3 bases, and 17 bases lay in between. Germline assignment: CDR1 MNHEY and CDR2 SMNVEV (reference sequence). This CDR3 contains 15 residues.

This clonotype was counted ten times or more. This chain joins TRBV11-2 and TRBJ1-5; possibly TRBD1 for D (6 bases). CDR1 SGHAT and CDR2 FQNNGV come from the germline V gene. Trimming took off 1 base at V and 3 bases at J, with 10 bases between the two ends. The CDR3 loop spans 15 amino acids. Here the CDR3 DNA reads TGTGCCAGCAGCTTAGGGACAGCCCTCAATCAGCCCCAGCATTTT. Protein sequence: CASSLGTALNQPQHF.

J is TRBJ2-5 and V is TRBV5-1, with D tentatively TRBD2 (6 bases). The CDR3 is 15 residues long. Deletions cut 5 bases from V and 1 base from J, with 15 bases between. Germline V gene lookup returns CDR1 SGHRS and CDR2 YFSETQ. The CDR3 protein is CASSSTGGTQETQYF. CDR3 DNA sequence: TGCGCCAGCAGTTCTACTGGGGGGACCCAAGAGACCCAGTACTTC.

This clonotype was counted at least ten times. The V gene is TRBV9, the J gene TRBJ1-4; weak D call: TRBD1 (5 bases). Trimming cost V 4 bases and J 2 bases, with 15 bases left between them. Germline CDR1 SGDLS, CDR2 YYNGEE. This CDR3 has 16 amino acids. In nucleotides, the CDR3 is TGTGCCAGCAGCAAGGACCAGGGTATGACTAATGAAAAACTGTTTTTT. Protein product: CASSKDQGMTNEKLFF.

The V call is TRBV10-1, the J call TRBJ1-4; maybe TRBD1 (6 bases). CDR3 length: 14 amino acids. Trimming shortened V by 5 bases and J by 8 bases, and 15 bases separated the two germline ends. The germline V gene has CDR1 WNHNN and CDR2 SYGVQD (reference sequence). The DNA for the CDR3 is TGCGCCAGCAGTTCTGACAGGACCCGGGAAAAACTGTTTTTT. As protein: CASSSDRTREKLFF.

The chain has TRBV5-1 and TRBJ2-5; possibly TRBD2 for D (6 bases). Germline V gene data show CDR1 as SGHRS and CDR2 as YFSETQ. The length of the CDR3 is 16 residues. V lost 0 bases and J 3 bases, leaving 15 bases between the germline ends. CDR3: CASSLVGGNRKETQYF. The CDR3, as DNA: TGCGCCAGCAGCTTGGTGGGGGGTAACAGGAAAGAGACCCAGTACTTC.

This clonotype was counted at least ten times. The chain recombines TRBV28 with TRBJ2-7; either TRBD1 or TRBD2 may supply D (6 bases each). With 4 bases removed from V and 0 bases from J, the gap between germline ends came to 16 bases. The CDR3 has 16 amino acids. Germline CDR1 reads MDHEN; CDR2 reads SYDVKM. CDR3 bases: TGTGCCAGCAGTTCCCCCAGGAGGGGGAGCTCCTACGAGCAGTACGTC. It encodes CASSSPRRGSSYEQYV.

A word on this clonotype: Given a much more abundant clone one base away, this may be a read error. The chain is built from TRBV7-2 and TRBJ2-5; tentatively, D is TRBD2 (6 bases). This CDR3 has 15 amino acids. CDR1 SGHTA and CDR2 FQGNSA come from the germline V gene. CDR3 protein: CASGFNQGGYETQYF. CDR3 DNA sequence: TGTGCCAGCGGCTTCAATCAGGGAGGATACGAGACCCAGTACTTC.

The genes are TRBV6-5 and TRBJ2-7; 11 bases line up with TRBD2. The germline V gene has CDR1 MNHEY and CDR2 SVGAGI. The trim removed 7 bases at V and 2 bases at J, leaving 7 bases unmatched. The CDR3 spans 15 residues. CDR3 coding DNA: TGTGCCAGCAAGATGGTAGCGGGGGGGACCTACGAGCAGTACTTC. It encodes CASKMVAGGTYEQYF.

This clonotype was detected many times. The rearrangement joins TRBV7-8 to TRBJ2-3, with TRBD2 matching over 13 bases. Germline values: CDR1 SGHVS, CDR2 FQNEAQ. J lost 2 bases, V lost 5 bases, and 4 bases had no gene match. CDR3 length: 16 residues. CDR3 bases: TGTGCCAGCAGCCCAGGACTAGCGGGGGCCACAGATACGCAGTATTTT. This translates into CASSPGLAGATDTQYF.

This clonotype was detected many times. This chain links TRBV20-1 with TRBJ1-6; weak D call: TRBD1 (6 bases). Germline loops: CDR1 DFQATT, CDR2 SNEGSKA (reference sequence). With 0 bases removed from V and 3 bases from J, the gap between germline ends came to 15 bases. The CDR3 spans 17 residues. The CDR3, as DNA: TGCAGTGCTAGAGAGGGGATGACAGGCCACTATAATTCACCCCTCCACTTT. This translates into CSAREGMTGHYNSPLHF.

This clonotype has only a few counts. CDR3 sequence (DNA): TGTGCCAGCAGCTGGACCGGGGTTCGGGTCTACAATGAGCAGTTCTTC. Translating it yields CASSWTGVRVYNEQFF. The chain employs TRBV5-6 and TRBJ2-1; perhaps TRBD2 as D (5 bases). Germline V gene sequence: CDR1 SGHDT, CDR2 YYEEEE. Trimming removed 3 bases from V and 3 bases from J, with 16 bases in between. The CDR3 sequence is 16 residues long.

This clonotype appeared a few times. CDR3 sequence (DNA): TGCGCCAGCAGCCCGGGGGATATCGGGGAGCTGTTTTTT. Its translation: CASSPGDIGELFF. The chain employs TRBV5-1 and TRBJ2-2; perhaps TRBD2 as D (6 bases). Germline assignment: CDR1 SGHRS and CDR2 YFSETQ. The CDR3 covers 13 residues. V lost 4 bases and J lost 7, with 11 bases in between.

CDR3 in DNA: TGTGCCAGCAGTTTATTTACTAGCGGGGGGGCTACAGATACGCAGTATTTT. Residues: CASSLFTSGGATDTQYF. The rearrangement links TRBV28 to TRBJ2-3; 13 nucleotides align to TRBD2. CDR3 length: 17 residues. Germline CDR1 and CDR2: MDHEN and SYDVKM. Germline trimming cut 1 base from V and 3 bases from J; bases unmatched to any gene: 4.

This clonotype showed up just a few times. This sequence joins TRBV6-5 and TRBJ2-5; 7 nucleotides agree with TRBD1. This CDR3 contains 14 residues. CDR1 and CDR2 from the germline V gene are MNHEY and SVGAGI. V was pared by 4 bases and J by 10 bases, with 12 bases of the junction left unmatched. In DNA, the CDR3 is TGTGCCAGCAGTTTCCCGGGACAGCGGAGGAACCAGTACTTC. Translated: CASSFPGQRRNQYF.

V usage is TRBV7-2 and J usage is TRBJ1-1; 9 nucleotides match TRBD1. This CDR3 comprises 15 residues. The germline V gene has CDR1 SGHTA and CDR2 FQGNSA. J gave up 1 base and V 5 bases, and 5 bases lay outside the gene matches. The CDR3 reads CASSIGTGSNTEAFF. The DNA for the CDR3 is TGTGCCAGCAGCATTGGGACAGGGTCGAACACTGAAGCTTTCTTT.

The rearrangement joins TRBV18 to TRBJ2-5, with D perhaps assigned TRBD1 or TRBD2 (5 bases each). V lost 3 bases and J 1 base, leaving 12 bases between the germline ends. Per the germline V gene, CDR1 is KGHSH and CDR2 is LQKENI. The CDR3 contains 15 residues. The CDR3 DNA is TGTGCCAGCTCACCCCAGCAGGGACCCCAAGAGACCCAGTACTTC. This codes for CASSPQQGPQETQYF.

This clonotype was observed at least ten times. The V call is TRBV27, the J call TRBJ2-1; D could derive from TRBD1 or TRBD2 (5 bases each). The ends were cut back, 8 bases at V and 6 bases at J, with 23 bases in the middle. The CDR3 is 16 residues long. CDR1 and CDR2 from the germline V gene are MNHEY and SMNVEV (reference sequence). Here the CDR3 DNA reads TGTGCCAGCGGATTACTCGGGACGGCTATGGGCAATGAGCAGTTCTTC. Translated, it gives CASGLLGTAMGNEQFF.

This clonotype has more than one count but fewer than ten. It may be a read error: a sequence one base away is much more abundant. The V gene is TRBV10-2, the J gene TRBJ2-7, with a tentative D call TRBD1 (6 bases). Germline lookup yields CDR1 WSHSY and CDR2 SAAADI. CDR3 length: 13 amino acids. Trimming pared 6 bases from V and 2 bases from J, leaving 11 bases between. The CDR3 region is CASSRDTAYEQYF. In DNA form, the CDR3 reads TGCGCCAGCAGCCGGGACACCGCCTACGAGCAGTACTTC.

This clonotype was picked up many times. This chain joins TRBV9 and TRBJ1-2; maybe TRBD1 (6 bases). CDR1 and CDR2 from the germline V gene are SGDLS and YYNGEE. This CDR3 comprises 14 residues. Deletions cut 3 bases from V and 5 bases from J, with 14 bases between. The CDR3 bases are TGTGCCAGCAGCGGACGGACAGCCGTTTATGGCTACACCTTC. This codes for CASSGRTAVYGYTF. Full variable domain (rest looked up from reference TRBV9 and TRBJ1-2): DSGVTQTPKHLITATGQRVTLRCSPRSGDLSVYWYQQSLDQGLQFLIQYYNGEERAKGNILERFSAQQFPDLHSELNLSSLELGDSALYFCASSGRTAVYGYTFGSGTRLTVV.

This clonotype came up many times. This sequence joins TRBV12-3 or TRBV12-4 and TRBJ1-6; D unclear. The length of the CDR3 is 16 residues. Trimming took off 6 bases at V and 7 bases at J, with 19 bases between the two ends. The CDR3 sequence: CASSHPLGGTNSPLHF. CDR3 coding DNA: TGTGCCAGCAGCCACCCTCTCGGCGGTACGAATTCACCCCTCCACTTT.

This clonotype showed up many times. The chain uses TRBV6-2 or TRBV6-3 and TRBJ2-2; D is possibly TRBD1 or TRBD2 (6 bases each). Trimming stripped 3 bases from V and 3 bases from J, with 11 bases between. The CDR3 covers 15 residues. Germline lookup yields CDR1 MNHEY and CDR2 SVGEGT. CDR3 sequence (DNA): TGTGCCAGCAGTTATCGGGGGCAGCACACCGGGGAGCTGTTTTTT. Its protein product is CASSYRGQHTGELFF.

This clonotype was observed many times. The V gene is TRBV2, the J gene TRBJ2-6; D gene unclear. This CDR3 contains 12 residues. Trimming took off 5 bases at V and 4 bases at J, with 3 bases between the two ends. Germline CDR1 SNHLY, CDR2 FYNNEI. This CDR3 reads CASSRGANVLTF. The CDR3 DNA sequence: TGTGCCAGCAGTAGGGGGGCCAACGTCCTGACTTTC.

This clonotype has just a few counts. The gene calls are TRBV18 and TRBJ1-2; maybe TRBD1 (6 bases). The V and J ends lost 6 bases and 2 bases respectively, with 16 bases between them. The germline CDR1 and CDR2 sequences are KGHSH and LQKENI. This CDR3 region has 15 residues. The CDR3 nucleotides read TGTGCCAGCTCTCGCGCCGGCGGGGGCAACTATGGCTACACCTTC. This encodes CASSRAGGGNYGYTF.

The V gene is TRBV9, the J gene TRBJ2-5; a possible D gene is TRBD1 (6 bases). CDR1 SGDLS and CDR2 YYNGEE come from the germline V gene. The germline V and J ends were trimmed by 3 bases and 4 bases, with 10 bases remaining between them. The CDR3 sequence is 13 residues long. The CDR3, as DNA: TGTGCCAGCAGCGAGGGGGTAGGAGAGACCCAGTACTTC. Translation: CASSEGVGETQYF.

This clonotype has more than one count but fewer than ten. The chain has TRBV6-6 and TRBJ2-7; D tentatively fits TRBD1 or TRBD2 (5 bases each). The germline V gene encodes CDR1 MNHNY and CDR2 SVGAGI (reference sequence). The CDR3 runs to 17 residues. Trimming left V 7 bases short and J 4 bases short, with 26 bases between. CDR3 nucleotide sequence: TGTGCCAGCAATTTCCTAAGGTCGGGGCCCCTCCATTACGAGCAGTACGTC. Translated: CASNFLRSGPLHYEQYV.

At least ten counts were recorded for this clonotype. This chain connects TRBV27 to TRBJ1-2; D remains ambiguous. Trimming stripped 4 bases from V and 8 bases from J, with 17 bases between. Germline V gene sequence: CDR1 MNHEY, CDR2 SMNVEV (reference sequence). The CDR3 loop spans 14 amino acids. In nucleotides, the CDR3 is TGTGCCAGCAGTTCTGTCCGTCGTGGGTTCGGCTACACCTTC. Encoded protein: CASSSVRRGFGYTF.

This clonotype was recorded many times. J is TRBJ2-7 and V is TRBV29-1; D possibly uses TRBD1 or TRBD2 (5 bases each). Germline-derived CDR1 and CDR2 are SQVTM and ANQGSEA. CDR3 size: 11 residues. V lost 7 bases and J lost 7, with 14 bases in between. This CDR3 reads CSGGTVTEQYF. As DNA, the CDR3 is TGCAGCGGGGGGACGGTAACAGAGCAGTACTTC.

The rearrangement uses TRBV10-3 and TRBJ2-1; 7 bases are shared with TRBD2. Germline assignment: CDR1 ENHRY and CDR2 SYGVKD. The ends lost 3 bases at V and 3 bases at J; junction bases unmatched: 8. The CDR3 spans 16 residues. The CDR3 nucleotides are TGTGCCATCAGTGACTCTGGACTAGTAAGCTACAATGAGCAGTTCTTC. Its protein product is CAISDSGLVSYNEQFF.

The chain uses TRBV7-9 and TRBJ1-2, with D uncertain. V lost 4 bases and J lost 5, with 17 bases in between. This CDR3 comprises 15 residues. Germline CDR1 reads SEHNR; CDR2 reads FQNEAQ (reference sequence). The CDR3 protein is CASSSLGGGPYGYTF. In nucleotides, the CDR3 is TGTGCCAGCAGCTCCCTAGGCGGCGGACCGTATGGCTACACCTTC.

A note on this clonotype: A much larger clone differs by one base, so this may be a read error. The rearrangement uses TRBV12-3 or TRBV12-4 and TRBJ2-5; tentative D call: TRBD2 (5 bases). The germline V and J ends were trimmed by 5 bases and 1 base, with 11 bases remaining between them. The CDR3 consists of 14 residues. CDR3 sequence (DNA): TGTGCCAGCAGTCCGCGGACTCCCCAAGAGACCCAGTACTTC. This codes for CASSPRTPQETQYF.